This T cell receptor beta chain was found in a study of T cells in women clearing cervical HPV infection. As for the study in general: HLA type could not be excluded as a confounder. General study points: Repertoire richness, not evenness, was significantly elevated in CIN3+ cases versus controls. TRBV6-7 abundance was lower in cases than controls (roughly 0.12% versus 0.15%).

Clones were read by immunoSEQ multiplex PCR, and TCRdb kept only the in-frame ones, dropping some. This listing includes roughly 24,000 clones. Germline loops: CDR1 SGHRS, CDR2 YFSETQ. The V segment lost 4 bases and the J segment 6 bases; nucleotides outside the gene matches: 3. The CDR3 consists of 12 residues. Concerning this clone itself: Its antigen is not known. The CDR3 end is not reached by the read, which stops 3 residues before it; the germline J gene fills it in.

The receptor was derived from a woman aged 18 to 75 with a cervical HPV16 infection that either progressed to CIN3+ or cleared (not recorded which). The material sequenced was blood buffy coat. The V gene is TRBV5-1, the J gene TRBJ1-2; 7 bases map to TRBD1. Partial CDR3 DNA: TGCGCCAGCAGCAGAGGGGGCGATGGC. It encodes CASSRGGDG. In full, the CDR3 reads CASSRGGDGYTF.